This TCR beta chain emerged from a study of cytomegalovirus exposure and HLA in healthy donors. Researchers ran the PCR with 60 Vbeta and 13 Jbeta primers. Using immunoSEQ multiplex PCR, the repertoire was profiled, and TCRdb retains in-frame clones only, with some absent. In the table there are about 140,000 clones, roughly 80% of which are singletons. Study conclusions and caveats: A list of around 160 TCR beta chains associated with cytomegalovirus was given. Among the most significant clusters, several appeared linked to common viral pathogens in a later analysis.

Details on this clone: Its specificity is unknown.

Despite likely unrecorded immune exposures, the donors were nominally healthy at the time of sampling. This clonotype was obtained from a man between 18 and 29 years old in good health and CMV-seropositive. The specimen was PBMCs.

The CDR3 bases are TGTGCCAGCAGTTTACGTGGACAGATATATAATTCACCCCTCCACTTT. As protein: CASSLRGQIYNSPLHF. This chain links TRBV27 with TRBJ1-6; D possibly corresponds to TRBD1 (6 bases). The germline gives CDR1 MNHEY, CDR2 SMNVEV (reference sequence). This CDR3 is 16 amino acids long. Trimming cost V 2 bases and J 4 bases, with 12 bases left between them.